This TCR beta chain was obtained from a study of identical twins. General observations from the study: Analyses of zero insertions could, in part, be confounded by invariant MAIT and iNKT cells.

The CDR3 consists of 17 residues. V was shortened by 1 base and J by 3 bases, with 15 bases between the two germline ends. Looked up from germline, CDR1 is LGHNA and CDR2 is YNFKEQ. The sample holds a few counts of this clonotype. Antigen unknown. Template switching, a step in the protocol, added a universal primer site, and cDNA carried unique molecular identifiers. TCRdb itself ran the 5' RACE reads through MiXCR, one entry per CDR3 protein. Of about 260,000 distinct CDR3 sequences listed, roughly 7% are singletons. These data were also filed under a second study, of yellow fever vaccine responses in identical twins.

The TCR comes from a woman between 18 and 30 years old in good health. The sample consisted of memory (CD45RO+) T cells sorted from blood. V gene TRBV4-2 combines with J gene TRBJ2-2; D possibly corresponds to TRBD2 (5 bases). The CDR3 bases are TGTGCCAGCAGCCAAGTTATCGTAGGAGGTGACACCGGGGAGCTGTTTTTT. Translated, it gives CASSQVIVGGDTGELFF.